Given below is one T cell receptor beta chain in context. Generated by immunoSEQ multiplex PCR, the TCRdb table keeps only in-frame clones and is missing some. The table has about 200,000 clones, about 88% seen once. Germline lookup yields CDR1 SEHNR and CDR2 FQNEAQ (reference sequence). CDR3 size: 15 residues. Trimming cost V 4 bases and J 2 bases, with 13 bases left between them. The sample is drawn from a study of blood T cell repertoires in COVID-19. V usage is TRBV7-9 and J usage is TRBJ2-3, with D possibly matching TRBD2 (6 bases). Material: peripheral blood. This receptor was obtained from a man aged 50 to 59 with COVID-19, enrolled during active disease. CDR3: CASSSRELYTDTQYF. The CDR3 bases are TGTGCCAGCAGCTCCCGGGAGCTATACACAGATACGCAGTATTTT. Full variable domain (missing parts from reference TRBV7-9 and TRBJ2-3): DTGVSQNPRHKITKRGQNVTFRCDPISEHNRLYWYRQTLGQGPEFLTYFQNEAQLEKSRLLSDRFSAERPKGSFSTLEIQRTEQGDSAMYLCASSSRELYTDTQYFGPGTRLTVL.